Sequencing of this TCR beta chain was carried out in a study of blood T cell repertoires in COVID-19 (TCRdb year 2020). Regarding the study in general: Collaborator samples came from the United States, Italy and Spain and covered acute and convalescent phases of COVID-19. Deeply sampled blood TCRbeta repertoires from subjects exposed to, actively infected with, or recovered from COVID-19 were included in the dataset. The samples were drawn from two sources: the first 160 participants of the ongoing ImmuneRACE study, and over 950 subjects contributed by 6 global collaborators. The sample metadata nearly always contained a de-identified subject ID, COVID-19 status, age in years and sex. Where available, HLA class I and class II types were taken from metadata supplied by the sample provider and were not determined by assay-based typing. A freely available public database, intended as a resource for researchers studying the immune response to SARS-CoV-2, is where the repertoires were released. The material from the prospective study consisted of cDNA or gDNA derived from T cells, B-cell-depleted T cells, or PBMCs.

One collaborating source in Seattle enrolled patients while the patients were actively infected and followed the patients over time throughout the course of disease. Whole blood was collected in K2EDTA tubes by collaborating institutions according to the institutions' own protocols. Collaborator samples were shipped for TCRbeta analysis as frozen whole blood, isolated PBMCs, or DNA extracted from either sample type. What the research found in general, with its limitations: The amount of clinical and demographic metadata varied by source and participant and was provided uncurated.

TCRbeta CDR3 regions were amplified from genomic DNA by means of the immunoSEQ Assay, a bias-controlled multiplex PCR. On the study's bioinformatics: The number of nucleated cells in each sample was estimated from the amplification of reference gene primers within the assay. Sequence reads were collapsed and filtered to measure the absolute abundance of every unique TCRbeta CDR3 rearrangement. For each sample, productive Simpson clonality was calculated as the square root of Simpson's diversity index over productive rearrangements. The immuneACCESS repertoire file appears here via TCRdb, limited to in-frame rearrangements. These files lack a portion of the clones; in checked studies, under half of the deficit traces to unresolved V genes, and the cause of the others is not known. V, J and clone size reflect that table, while D and trimming were determined from the DNA. The sample yields roughly 390,000 clones; more than 75% were counted once. The top ten hold over 9.5% of the sample.

Sequences MRHNA (CDR1) and SNTAGT (CDR2) are obtained from the germline V gene. V loses 0 bases of germline sequence and J loses 6 bases, and the interval between the two ends is 5 bases. Taken from cysteine to phenylalanine, the CDR3 has 13 residues. Only the CDR3 DNA is retained, 39 bases long and in frame from the first base. This clone was seen many times. The antigen it binds to is not known. Within one base of it there is no much larger clone, and no base qualities were kept. The sample comprised peripheral blood. Rearrangement joined TRBV6-4 to TRBJ2-2; the D segment cannot be called with confidence. This TCR came from a woman aged 25-40 years with COVID-19, enrolled during active disease. The CDR3 region has the sequence CASSDSSSGELFF. The DNA is TGTGCCAGCAGTGACTCTTCTTCCGGGGAGCTGTTTTTT.